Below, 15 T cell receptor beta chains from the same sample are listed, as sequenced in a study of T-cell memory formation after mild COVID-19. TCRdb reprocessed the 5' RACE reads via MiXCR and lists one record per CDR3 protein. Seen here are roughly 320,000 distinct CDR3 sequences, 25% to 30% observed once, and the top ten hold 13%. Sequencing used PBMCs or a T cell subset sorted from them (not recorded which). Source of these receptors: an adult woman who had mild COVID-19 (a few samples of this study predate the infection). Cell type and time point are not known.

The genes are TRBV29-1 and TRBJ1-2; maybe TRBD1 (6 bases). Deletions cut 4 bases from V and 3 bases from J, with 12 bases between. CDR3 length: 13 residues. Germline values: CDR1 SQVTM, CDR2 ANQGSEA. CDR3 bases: TGCAGCGTTGTCGGGGGCAGGGACTATGGCTACACCTTC. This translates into CSVVGGRDYGYTF.

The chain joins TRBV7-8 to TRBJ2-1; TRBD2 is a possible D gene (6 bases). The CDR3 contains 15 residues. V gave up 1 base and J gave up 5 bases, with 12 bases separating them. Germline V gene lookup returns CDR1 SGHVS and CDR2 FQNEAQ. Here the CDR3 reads CASSLVGSPHNEQFF. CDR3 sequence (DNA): TGTGCCAGCAGCTTAGTCGGGAGCCCCCACAATGAGCAGTTCTTC.

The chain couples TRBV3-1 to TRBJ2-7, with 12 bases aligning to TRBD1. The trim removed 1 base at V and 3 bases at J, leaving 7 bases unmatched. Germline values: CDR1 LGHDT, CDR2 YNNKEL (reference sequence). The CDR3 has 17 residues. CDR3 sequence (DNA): TGTGCCAGCAGCCAAGGACCGGGACAGGGGGCCGGCTACGAGCAGTACTTC. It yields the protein CASSQGPGQGAGYEQYF.

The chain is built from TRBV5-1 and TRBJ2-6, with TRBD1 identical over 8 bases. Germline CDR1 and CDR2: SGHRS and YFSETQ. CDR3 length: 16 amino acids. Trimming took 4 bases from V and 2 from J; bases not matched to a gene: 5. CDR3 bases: TGCGCCAGCAGCCCGCAGGGGGCAGCTGGGGCCAACGTCCTGACTTTC. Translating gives CASSPQGAAGANVLTF.

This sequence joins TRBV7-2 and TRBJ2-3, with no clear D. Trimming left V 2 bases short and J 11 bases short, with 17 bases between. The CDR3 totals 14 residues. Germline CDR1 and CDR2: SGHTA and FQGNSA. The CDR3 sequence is CASSLSLVPVEQYF. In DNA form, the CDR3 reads TGTGCCAGCAGCTTATCTCTGGTGCCCGTGGAGCAGTATTTT.

CDR3 residues: CASSFRGRGPEAFF. DNA of the CDR3: TGTGCCAGCAGTTTCCGGGGGCGAGGCCCTGAAGCTTTCTTT. The V and J genes are TRBV12-3 or TRBV12-4 and TRBJ1-1, with TRBD1 as a possible D gene (6 bases). V dropped 3 bases and J dropped 6 bases, with 14 bases sitting between them. The CDR3 is made up of 14 amino acids.

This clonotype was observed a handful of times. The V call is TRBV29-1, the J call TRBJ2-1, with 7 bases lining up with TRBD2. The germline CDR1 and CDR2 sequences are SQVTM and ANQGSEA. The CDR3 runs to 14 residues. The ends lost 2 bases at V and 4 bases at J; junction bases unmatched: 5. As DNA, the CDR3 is TGCAGCGTTGAATCACGGGGGGAATACAATGAGCAGTTCTTC. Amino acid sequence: CSVESRGEYNEQFF.

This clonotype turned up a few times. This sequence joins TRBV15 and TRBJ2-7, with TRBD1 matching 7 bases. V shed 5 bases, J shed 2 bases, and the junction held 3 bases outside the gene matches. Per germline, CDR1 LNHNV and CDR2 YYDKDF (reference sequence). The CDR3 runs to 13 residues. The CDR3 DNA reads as TGTGCCACCAGCTGGGGGACAGCCTACGAGCAGTACTTC. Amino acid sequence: CATSWGTAYEQYF.

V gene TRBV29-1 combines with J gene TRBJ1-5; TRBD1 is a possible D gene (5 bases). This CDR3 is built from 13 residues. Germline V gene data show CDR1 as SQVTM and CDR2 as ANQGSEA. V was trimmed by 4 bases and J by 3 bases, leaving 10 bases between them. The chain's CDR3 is CSVGDGNNQPQHF. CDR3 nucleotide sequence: TGCAGCGTTGGGGACGGAAACAATCAGCCCCAGCATTTT.

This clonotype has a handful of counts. DNA of the CDR3: TGTGCCAGCAGCCCTCGACTAGAGAGCACAGATACGCAGTATTTT. It yields the protein CASSPRLESTDTQYF. The rearrangement links TRBV7-9 to TRBJ2-3; a possible D gene is TRBD2 (6 bases). The CDR3 is 15 residues long. Germline CDR1 is SEHNR and CDR2 is FQNEAQ (reference sequence). V shed 5 bases and J shed 0 bases, with 12 bases lying between them.

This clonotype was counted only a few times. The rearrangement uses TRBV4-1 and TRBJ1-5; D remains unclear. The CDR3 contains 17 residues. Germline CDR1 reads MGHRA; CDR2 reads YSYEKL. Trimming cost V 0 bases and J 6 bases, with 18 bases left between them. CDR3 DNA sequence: TGCGCCAGCAGCCAAGATCCCTCAGGCCATCCCAGTCAGCCCCAGCATTTT. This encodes CASSQDPSGHPSQPQHF.

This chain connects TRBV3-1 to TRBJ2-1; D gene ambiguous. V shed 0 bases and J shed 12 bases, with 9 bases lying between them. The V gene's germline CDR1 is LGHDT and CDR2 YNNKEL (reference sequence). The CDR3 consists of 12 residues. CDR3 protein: CASSQDRSRQFF. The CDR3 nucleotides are TGTGCCAGCAGCCAAGATCGCTCCCGGCAGTTCTTC.

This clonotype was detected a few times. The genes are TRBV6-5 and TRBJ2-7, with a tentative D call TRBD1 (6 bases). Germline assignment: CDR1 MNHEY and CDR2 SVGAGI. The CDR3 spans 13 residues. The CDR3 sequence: CVCGRGAFYEQYF. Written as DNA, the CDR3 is TGTGTCTGCGGCAGGGGCGCCTTCTACGAGCAGTACTTC.

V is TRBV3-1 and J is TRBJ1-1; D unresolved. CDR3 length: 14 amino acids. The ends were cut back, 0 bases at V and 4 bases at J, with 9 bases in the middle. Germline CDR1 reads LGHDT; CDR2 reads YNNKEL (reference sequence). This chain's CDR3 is CASSQDLPFTEAFF. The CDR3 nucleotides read TGTGCCAGCAGCCAAGATCTACCCTTCACTGAAGCTTTCTTT.

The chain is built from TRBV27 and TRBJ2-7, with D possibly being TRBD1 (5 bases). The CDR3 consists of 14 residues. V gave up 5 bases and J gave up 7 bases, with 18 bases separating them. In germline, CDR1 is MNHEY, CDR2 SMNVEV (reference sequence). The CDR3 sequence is CASSKGSLKGEQYF. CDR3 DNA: TGTGCCAGCAGTAAAGGTTCTCTCAAGGGGGAGCAGTACTTC.